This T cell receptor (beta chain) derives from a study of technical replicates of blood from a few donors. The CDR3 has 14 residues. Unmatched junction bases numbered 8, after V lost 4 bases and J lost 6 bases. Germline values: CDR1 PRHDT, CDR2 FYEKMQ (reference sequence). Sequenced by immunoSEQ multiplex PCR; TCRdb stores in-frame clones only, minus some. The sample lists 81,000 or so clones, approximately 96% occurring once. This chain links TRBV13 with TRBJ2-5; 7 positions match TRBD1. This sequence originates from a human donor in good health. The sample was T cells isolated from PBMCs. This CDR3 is CASSSTGYAQTQYF. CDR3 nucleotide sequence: TGTGCCAGCAGCTCGACAGGGTACGCACAGACCCAGTACTTC.